A selection of T cell receptor beta chains follows, all from one sample in a study of blood T cell repertoires in COVID-19. The data were produced by immunoSEQ multiplex PCR, yet TCRdb's version contains in-frame clones alone and is incomplete. The sample carries 150,000 to 200,000 clones, 88% recorded once. The sequenced material came from peripheral blood. The receptors originated from a man aged 55-75 years with acute or convalescent COVID-19. Both conserved end residues are part of each CDR3. D genes are given only for firm matches. Size tells how often a clone was seen (once, few, many) or the class of an expanded clone, and some rows leave it out.

>TRBV20-1|TRBJ1-2|-|TRBD1
CSASETTGAGGYTF
TGCAGTGCTAGTGAAACCACAGGGGCAGGTGGCTACACCTTC
>TRBV3-1/TRBV3-2|TRBJ1-1|-|TRBD1
CASSLVTGGRNTEAFF
TGTGCCAGCAGCCTTGTAACAGGGGGCCGGAACACTGAAGCTTTCTTT
>TRBV19|TRBJ2-2|-|TRBD2
CASSVLAGGGTGELFF
TGTGCCAGTAGCGTACTAGCGGGGGGTGGCACCGGGGAGCTGTTTTTT
>TRBV24-1|TRBJ1-5|once|-
CATSEEKAHQPQHF
TGTGCCACCAGTGAGGAGAAGGCCCATCAGCCCCAGCATTTT
>TRBV4-3|TRBJ2-1|-|-
CASSQDRRDSYNEQFF
TGCGCCAGCAGCCAAGATAGGAGAGACTCCTACAATGAGCAGTTCTTC
>TRBV9|TRBJ1-1|-|-
CASSPRLGTSNTEAFF
TGTGCCAGCAGCCCCCGGCTAGGGACATCGAACACTGAAGCTTTCTTT
>TRBV9|TRBJ2-7|-|TRBD2
CASSAPGTSGYEQYF
TGTGCCAGCAGCGCCCCCGGGACTAGCGGTTACGAGCAGTACTTC
>TRBV29-1|TRBJ2-3|-|-
CSVFRVGSTDTQYF
TGCAGCGTCTTCAGGGTCGGGAGCACAGATACGCAGTATTTT
>TRBV11-2|TRBJ2-1|-|-
CASSTGGASEQFF
TGTGCCAGCAGCACGGGCGGGGCGAGCGAGCAGTTCTTC
>TRBV6-4|TRBJ2-5|-|-
CASSEFRGSETQYF
TGTGCCAGCAGCGAATTCAGAGGGTCAGAGACCCAGTACTTC
>TRBV6-5|TRBJ1-2|-|-
CASVSAPGYGYTF
TGTGCCAGCGTATCCGCCCCGGGGTATGGCTACACCTTC
>TRBV5-1|TRBJ1-1|-|TRBD1
CASNTGGSNTEAFF
TGCGCCAGCAACACAGGGGGGTCGAACACTGAAGCTTTCTTT
>TRBV9|TRBJ1-2|few|TRBD1
CASSMGQNYGYTF
TGTGCCAGCAGTATGGGACAGAACTATGGCTACACCTTC
>TRBV9|TRBJ2-3|-|TRBD2
CASSGGGGDTQYF
TGTGCCAGCTCAGGCGGGGGGGGAGATACGCAGTATTTT
>TRBV6-2/TRBV6-3|TRBJ1-1|-|-
CASSYARSRGSEAFF
TGTGCCAGCAGTTATGCGAGGTCAAGGGGGTCTGAAGCTTTCTTT
>TRBV7-9|TRBJ2-1|few|-
CASSPTTSSYNEQFF
TGTGCCAGCAGCCCGACAACAAGCTCCTACAATGAGCAGTTCTTC
>TRBV12-5|TRBJ1-2|-|-
CASGPREGWGYTF
TGTGCTAGTGGTCCACGCGAGGGTTGGGGCTACACCTTC
>TRBV18|TRBJ2-5|-|TRBD2
CASSLLAGETQYF
TGTGCCAGCTCATTATTAGCGGGAGAGACCCAGTACTTC
>TRBV27|TRBJ2-5|-|TRBD1
CASSLDTGTGAKETQYF
TGTGCCAGCAGTTTGGATACCGGGACAGGGGCCAAGGAGACCCAGTACTTC
>TRBV12-5|TRBJ2-3|-|TRBD1
CASGSPGTGTDTQYF
TGTGCTAGTGGTTCTCCGGGGACAGGGACAGATACGCAGTATTTT
>TRBV19|TRBJ1-1|-|TRBD1
CASIVDRGLMNTEAFF
TGTGCCAGTATAGTCGACAGGGGGCTCATGAACACTGAAGCTTTCTTT
>TRBV5-4|TRBJ2-3|-|-
CASSSGAIHTDTQYF
TGTGCCAGCAGCTCGGGAGCGATCCACACAGATACGCAGTATTTT
>TRBV19|TRBJ2-1|-|TRBD2
CASNPVGLAGESGEQFF
TGTGCCAGTAATCCGGTCGGGCTAGCGGGGGAGTCAGGGGAGCAGTTCTTC
>TRBV5-6|TRBJ2-7|-|TRBD2
CASSLGLAEYEQYF
TGTGCCAGCAGCTTGGGACTAGCGGAATACGAGCAGTACTTC
>TRBV19|TRBJ2-1|few|TRBD2
CASIGREVYNEQFF
TGTGCCAGTATAGGGAGGGAAGTCTACAATGAGCAGTTCTTC
>TRBV11-2|TRBJ1-6|once|TRBD1
CASSRGQGINSPLHF
TGTGCCAGCAGCCGAGGACAGGGCATCAATTCACCCCTCCACTTT
>TRBV12-3/TRBV12-4|TRBJ2-5|-|-
CAIVGAGQETQYF
TGTGCCATAGTTGGGGCAGGGCAAGAGACCCAGTACTTC
>TRBV9|TRBJ2-5|-|TRBD2
CASSGLAGGLQETQYF
TGTGCCAGCAGCGGTCTAGCGGGGGGCCTCCAAGAGACCCAGTACTTC
>TRBV23-1|TRBJ2-7|once|-
CASSHLRGIYEQYF
TGCGCCAGCAGCCACCTCAGAGGGATATACGAGCAGTACTTC
>TRBV11-3|TRBJ1-1|-|-
CASAVGENTEAFF
TGTGCCAGCGCCGTAGGGGAGAACACTGAAGCTTTCTTT
>TRBV6-2/TRBV6-3|TRBJ2-2|-|-
CASSPWEAGELFF
TGTGCCAGCAGTCCGTGGGAGGCCGGGGAGCTGTTTTTT
>TRBV6-2/TRBV6-3|TRBJ2-7|-|-
CASSYSQGSGQYF
TGTGCCAGCAGTTACTCCCAGGGTAGTGGGCAGTACTTC
>TRBV19|TRBJ2-1|-|TRBD2
CASSISGGGTYNEQFF
TGTGCCAGTAGTATTTCGGGGGGAGGCACCTACAATGAGCAGTTCTTC
>TRBV18|TRBJ1-6|once|-
CASSPLPPSSYNSPLHF
TGTGCCAGCTCACCACTCCCGCCGAGCTCCTATAATTCACCCCTCCACTTT
>TRBV2|TRBJ2-5|-|-
CASSRETQYF
TGTGCCAGTTCCAGAGAGACCCAGTACTTC
>TRBV10-3|TRBJ2-7|few|TRBD2
CAISGAGPTYEQYF
TGTGCCATCTCTGGAGCGGGGCCGACATACGAGCAGTACTTC
>TRBV30|TRBJ2-5|once|-
CAWQSGTSDQETQYF
TGTGCCTGGCAATCCGGGACATCGGACCAAGAGACCCAGTACTTC
>TRBV7-2|TRBJ2-2|-|TRBD1
CASSLKGGRVVNTGELFF
TGTGCCAGCAGCTTAAAAGGGGGCAGGGTAGTGAACACCGGGGAGCTGTTTTTT
>TRBV6-5|TRBJ2-6|-|-
CASSYVSSGANVLTF
TGTGCCAGCAGTTACGTTAGCTCTGGGGCCAACGTCCTGACTTTC
>TRBV6-6|TRBJ1-4|-|-
CASSYLGGAANEKLFF
TGTGCCAGCAGTTACTTAGGGGGTGCGGCTAATGAAAAACTGTTTTTT
>TRBV24-1|TRBJ2-7|-|TRBD1
CATSGVGTGGSYEQYF
TGTGCCACCAGTGGGGTAGGTACAGGGGGCTCCTACGAGCAGTACTTC
>TRBV15|TRBJ2-1|-|TRBD2
CATSRAPSGRAVNEQFF
TGTGCCACCAGCAGAGCCCCTAGCGGGAGGGCCGTCAATGAGCAGTTCTTC
>TRBV27|TRBJ1-1|-|-
CASSPIREGTEAFF
TGTGCCAGCAGTCCAATCCGGGAGGGAACTGAAGCTTTCTTT
>TRBV27|TRBJ1-3|once|-
CASSPVHSGNTIYF
TGTGCCAGCAGTCCTGTACACTCTGGAAACACCATATATTTT